This T cell receptor beta chain was obtained from a study of radiotherapy plus CTLA-4 blockade in lung cancer. The study treated chemo-refractory metastatic non-small-cell lung cancer patients with focal radiation plus ipilimumab CTLA-4 blockade. CDR1 and CDR2 (germline): SGHRS, YFSETQ. CDR3 length: 16 residues. The V gene end was trimmed by 3 bases and the J gene end by 6 bases; junction bases not matched to a gene: 8. Measured with immunoSEQ multiplex PCR; TCRdb has only the in-frame clones, and not every one. Here the sample spans over 100,000 clones, 81% being singletons. The material was peripheral blood, obtained from a patient treated with radiotherapy plus ipilimumab. The V call is TRBV5-1, the J call TRBJ1-6; TRBD1 matches at 8 bases. The sequence derives from a human donor with non-small cell lung cancer that progressed on radiotherapy plus ipilimumab. Some clones in this sample may be carry-over from other donors' samples. The CDR3: CASSSDQGAFNSPLHF. The CDR3, as DNA: TGCGCCAGCAGCTCAGATCAGGGGGCGTTTAATTCACCCCTCCACTTT.